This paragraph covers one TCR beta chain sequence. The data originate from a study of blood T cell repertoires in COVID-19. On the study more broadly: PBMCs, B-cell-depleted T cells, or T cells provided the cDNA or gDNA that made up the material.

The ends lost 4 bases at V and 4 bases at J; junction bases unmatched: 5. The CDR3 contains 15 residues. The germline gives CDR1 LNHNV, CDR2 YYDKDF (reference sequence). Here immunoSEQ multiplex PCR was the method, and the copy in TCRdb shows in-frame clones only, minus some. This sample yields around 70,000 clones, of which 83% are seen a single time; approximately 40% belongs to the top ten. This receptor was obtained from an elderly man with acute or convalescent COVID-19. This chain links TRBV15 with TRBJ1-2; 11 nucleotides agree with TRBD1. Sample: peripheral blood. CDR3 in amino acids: CATSKGQGAFYGYTF. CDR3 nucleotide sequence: TGTGCCACCAGCAAAGGACAGGGGGCTTTCTATGGCTACACCTTC.